The 21 T cell receptor beta chains given below trace back to one sample, sequenced in a study of blood T cells in healthy people across ages. For the second PCR, which ran for about 6 to 11 cycles, a sample-barcoded 5' primer and a J-beta primer mix were used. MiXCR was run by TCRdb on the 5' RACE reads, yielding one entry per CDR3 protein. The repertoire holds roughly 700,000 distinct CDR3 sequences, about 25% seen once, with 9.4% in the top ten. This same sample was also taken into another study, of T cells of mothers and their children.

Sequencing was done on a sample of blood. These receptors were taken from a boy between 10 and 17 years old in good health.

The chain couples TRBV28 to TRBJ2-5; D is perhaps TRBD1 (5 bases). The assigned J gene may be wrong: the sequence end matches TRBJ2-7 better. Germline V gene data show CDR1 as MDHEN and CDR2 as SYDVKM. There are 14 residues in the CDR3. The CDR3 loop is CASSPETDSYEQYF. The CDR3 coding sequence is TGTGCCAGCAGTCCAGAGACCGACAGCTACGAGCAGTACTTC.

This clonotype appeared a single time. This sequence joins TRBV7-9 and TRBJ2-7; D remains ambiguous. In germline, CDR1 is SEHNR, CDR2 FQNEAQ (reference sequence). The CDR3 extends over 14 amino acids. The V gene lost 3 bases and the J gene lost 0 bases, with 9 bases spanning the gap. Here the CDR3 reads CASSFQRSSYEQYF. CDR3 DNA sequence: TGTGCCAGCAGCTTCCAGAGGAGCTCCTACGAGCAGTACTTC.

V gene TRBV5-1 combines with J gene TRBJ1-5; TRBD1 might be the D (5 bases). CDR1 SGHRS and CDR2 YFSETQ come from the germline V gene. There are 15 residues in the CDR3. V lost 7 bases to trimming and J lost 0 bases, with 14 bases between them. The CDR3, as DNA: TGCGCCAGCTCACGGGACGGAGGTAGCAATCAGCCCCAGCATTTT. Its protein is CASSRDGGSNQPQHF. The whole variable domain, remainder taken from reference TRBV5-1 and TRBJ1-5, is KAGVTQTPRYLIKTRGQQVTLSCSPISGHRSVSWYQQTPGQGLQFLFEYFSETQRNKGNFPGRFSGRQFSNSRSEMNVSTLELGDSALYLCASSRDGGSNQPQHFGDGTRLSIL.

This clonotype came up a few times. The rearrangement joins TRBV7-9 to TRBJ1-2; 10 nucleotides line up with TRBD1. The V gene end was trimmed by 1 base and the J gene end by 8 bases; junction bases not matched to a gene: 1. Per the germline V gene, CDR1 is SEHNR and CDR2 is FQNEAQ (reference sequence). CDR3 length equals 13 residues. CDR3 DNA sequence: TGTGCCAGCAGCTTAGGGGGACAGGGGGGCTACACCTTC. Translation gives CASSLGGQGGYTF.

The CDR3 sequence: CSAKEGLRAYEQYF. The CDR3 bases are TGCAGTGCTAAGGAGGGATTGCGGGCCTACGAGCAGTACTTC. The V and J genes are TRBV20-1 and TRBJ2-7, with D perhaps matching TRBD2 (6 bases). This CDR3 region has 14 residues. Germline CDR1 is DFQATT and CDR2 is SNEGSKA (reference sequence). Deletions cut 4 bases from V and 2 bases from J, with 15 bases between.

The chain couples TRBV6-1 to TRBJ1-4; TRBD1 is a possible D gene (5 bases). The germline CDR1 and CDR2 sequences are MNHNS and SASEGT. This CDR3 has 19 residues. Between the trimmed V and J ends, which lost 5 bases and 6 bases, there was a span of 28 bases. The DNA for the CDR3 is TGTGCCAGCAGTCCATTTACTTTCACGTCGAAGGTGGGGGATGAAAAACTGTTTTTT. Encoded protein: CASSPFTFTSKVGDEKLFF.

The chain is built from TRBV28 and TRBJ2-1; D unresolved. The DNA matches TRBJ2-5 better at its end, which makes the J call doubtful. Germline values: CDR1 MDHEN, CDR2 SYDVKM. This CDR3 contains 15 residues. CDR3: CATAATGKVSETQYF. CDR3 DNA: TGTGCCACCGCCGCGACTGGGAAAGTCTCGGAGACCCAGTACTTC.

This rearrangement joins TRBV5-1 to TRBJ2-5; D might be TRBD2 (7 bases). The V end was cut by 3 bases, the J end by 5 bases, with 20 bases between. From germline, CDR1 is SGHRS and CDR2 YFSETQ. The CDR3 contains 16 residues. CDR3 loop: CASSSSEAGGQETQYF. CDR3 coding DNA: TGCGCCAGCAGCTCCTCCGAGGCCGGGGGGCAGGAGACCCAGTACTTC. Together with reference TRBV5-1 and TRBJ2-5, the CDR3 gives the full variable domain: KAGVTQTPRYLIKTRGQQVTLSCSPISGHRSVSWYQQTPGQGLQFLFEYFSETQRNKGNFPGRFSGRQFSNSRSEMNVSTLELGDSALYLCASSSSEAGGQETQYFGPGTRLLVL.

The chain carries TRBV27 and TRBJ2-1, with 10 bases fitting TRBD2. Germline lookup yields CDR1 MNHEY and CDR2 SMNVEV (reference sequence). Unmatched junction bases numbered 7, after V lost 5 bases and J lost 3 bases. This CDR3 contains 16 residues. Here the CDR3 DNA reads TGTGCCAGCAGTCGCTATAGCGGGGGGCTCTACAATGAGCAGTTCTTC. Translation: CASSRYSGGLYNEQFF.

The rearrangement joins TRBV20-1 to TRBJ2-7, with 11 nucleotides matching TRBD2. The germline V gene encodes CDR1 DFQATT and CDR2 SNEGSKA (reference sequence). Trimming removed 6 bases from V and 2 bases from J; junction bases left unmatched: 12. The CDR3 is 16 amino acids. CDR3 sequence reads: CSAPDPSGRPPYEQYF. In DNA, the CDR3 is TGCAGTGCCCCAGACCCTAGCGGGAGGCCTCCCTACGAGCAGTACTTC.

This clonotype was counted only a few times. The chain carries TRBV14 and TRBJ2-7; D is tentatively TRBD1 or TRBD2 (5 bases each). The J call may be wrong; the DNA end is better matched by TRBJ2-5. There are 16 residues in the CDR3. Per the germline V gene, CDR1 is SGHDN and CDR2 is FVKESK. The DNA of the CDR3 is TGTGCCAGCAGCCCCAGCCGGGACGGAGAACAAGAGACCCAGTACTTC. This translates into CASSPSRDGEQETQYF.

V usage is TRBV10-3 and J usage is TRBJ2-1, with D perhaps TRBD2 (7 bases). The V end was cut by 4 bases, the J end by 3 bases, with 13 bases between. The CDR3 runs 15 residues. CDR1 is ENHRY and CDR2 is SYGVKD in the germline V gene. The CDR3 region has the DNA TGTGCCATCAGTGTCGGGGGGCAACGCTACAATGAGCAGTTCTTC. This gives the protein CAISVGGQRYNEQFF.

This clonotype showed up just once. This chain links TRBV12-3 or TRBV12-4 with TRBJ1-5; 9 nucleotides align to TRBD1. The CDR3 has 16 residues. V lost 4 bases and J lost 0; bases outside the gene matches: 4. CDR3 residues: CASSSGTGRSNQPQHF. The CDR3 DNA is TGTGCCAGCAGTTCCGGGACAGGGCGTAGCAATCAGCCCCAGCATTTT.

Only a few counts were recorded for this clonotype. V gene TRBV20-1 combines with J gene TRBJ2-3; 12 positions match TRBD2. CDR3 length: 15 amino acids. CDR1 DFQATT and CDR2 SNEGSKA come from the germline V gene (reference sequence). J gave up 4 bases and V 3 bases, and 5 bases lay outside the gene matches. CDR3 residues: CSASKLAGGADTQYF. As DNA, the CDR3 is TGCAGTGCTAGTAAACTAGCGGGAGGCGCAGATACGCAGTATTTT.

The chain has TRBV12-3 or TRBV12-4 and TRBJ2-2; 11 bases are a match to TRBD1. V trimming: 10 bases; J trimming: 0 bases; junction bases outside the gene matches: 7. This CDR3 comprises 16 residues. CDR3 coding DNA: TGTGCCACTGGGGGACAGGGGGGACCGAACACCGGGGAGCTGTTTTTT. Its translation: CATGGQGGPNTGELFF.

This rearrangement joins TRBV4-1 to TRBJ2-7; 10 bases agree with TRBD1. Germline trimming cut 1 base from V and 3 bases from J; bases unmatched to any gene: 3. CDR1 and CDR2 from the germline V gene are MGHRA and YSYEKL. The CDR3 spans 15 residues. The CDR3 DNA is TGCGCCAGCAGCCAAGTAGGACAGGGGGGCTACGAGCAGTACTTC. As protein: CASSQVGQGGYEQYF.

The chain recombines TRBV6-5 with TRBJ2-7, with D possibly matching TRBD1 (6 bases). V shed 2 bases and J shed 2 bases, with 10 bases lying between them. From germline, CDR1 is MNHEY and CDR2 SVGAGI. The CDR3 totals 14 residues. CDR3 in amino acids: CASSYPRTAYEQYF. The CDR3 DNA reads as TGTGCCAGCAGTTACCCTCGGACAGCCTACGAGCAGTACTTC.

A few counts support this clonotype. This chain uses TRBV9 with TRBJ2-7; D perhaps matches TRBD1 (5 bases). CDR1 is SGDLS and CDR2 is YYNGEE in the germline V gene. The CDR3 extends over 13 amino acids. The germline V and J ends were trimmed by 1 base and 6 bases, with 11 bases remaining between them. CDR3 in DNA: TGTGCCAGCAGCGTATCAGGGAACGGCGAGCAGTACTTC. It codes for CASSVSGNGEQYF.

The chain links TRBV4-1 to TRBJ2-5, with TRBD2 as a possible D gene (7 bases). In germline, CDR1 is MGHRA, CDR2 YSYEKL. The CDR3 totals 17 residues. V was clipped by 4 bases and J by 5 bases, with 23 bases between them. CDR3 sequence (DNA): TGCGCCAGCAGCCCTGAGGTGGGGGGGGGCTTAGGCGAGACCCAGTACTTC. Its protein is CASSPEVGGGLGETQYF.

This chain links TRBV28 with TRBJ2-1; 8 nucleotides agree with TRBD2. This CDR3 has 14 residues. Germline V gene sequence: CDR1 MDHEN, CDR2 SYDVKM. Unmatched junction bases numbered 6, after V lost 10 bases and J lost 1 base. CDR3 in amino acids: CATRSGGSYNEQFF. The DNA for the CDR3 is TGTGCCACAAGGTCGGGGGGGTCCTACAATGAGCAGTTCTTC.

This clonotype was found once. The chain has TRBV28 and TRBJ2-5; D is possibly TRBD1 (6 bases). The J call is uncertain, as TRBJ2-1 better fits the DNA end. This CDR3 region has 16 residues. CDR1 MDHEN and CDR2 SYDVKM come from the germline V gene. The CDR3, as DNA: TGTGCCAGCGGGCAGGGGATGCCGATGGGCTACGGTGAGCAGTTCTTC. Encoded protein: CASGQGMPMGYGEQFF.